This entry lists 5 T cell receptor beta chains sequenced from one sample in a study of human T cells and chemical hapten exposure. A single record per CDR3 protein comes from TCRdb applying MiXCR to the RACE reads. Among 350,000 or so distinct CDR3 sequences listed, under 8% were seen once. Time point defined: patch test 1, 2 weeks after DPC sensitization. Treatment in this sample: therapeutic diphenylcyclopropenone sensitization with weekly scalp DPC. The sequencing used whole blood, collected in connection with sensitization to the hapten diphenylcyclopropenone (DPC). Source of these receptors: a woman aged 18-29 years with alopecia areata. Some clones in this sample may be carry-over from other donors' samples.

The J gene is TRBJ1-2, the V gene TRBV28; D is possibly TRBD1 (5 bases). Between the trimmed V and J ends, which lost 6 bases and 4 bases, there was a span of 15 bases. The CDR3 sequence is 14 residues long. Germline V gene data show CDR1 as MDHEN and CDR2 as SYDVKM. CDR3 nucleotides: TGTGCCAGCAGGCCGTGGGGCACGGGCTATGGCTACACCTTC. Protein product: CASRPWGTGYGYTF.

This clonotype was observed many times. The genes are TRBV29-1 and TRBJ1-1, with no clear D. V shed 4 bases and J shed 4 bases, with 10 bases lying between them. The CDR3 is 12 amino acids. In germline, CDR1 is SQVTM, CDR2 ANQGSEA. As DNA, the CDR3 is TGCAGCGTTGTCAGTGAGACCACTGAAGCTTTCTTT. Translated: CSVVSETTEAFF.

Ten or more counts support this clonotype. This chain links TRBV3-1 with TRBJ1-5; D uncertain. Deletions cut 1 base from V and 5 bases from J, with 6 bases between. The germline V gene has CDR1 LGHDT and CDR2 YNNKEL (reference sequence). The CDR3 loop spans 13 amino acids. The CDR3 here is CASSQGWDQPQHF. CDR3 DNA sequence: TGTGCCAGCAGCCAAGGCTGGGATCAGCCCCAGCATTTT.

Only a few counts were recorded for this clonotype. The CDR3 region is CASSPATDRPNQPQHF. Here the CDR3 DNA reads TGTGCCAGCTCACCAGCTACCGACAGGCCTAATCAGCCCCAGCATTTT. The chain joins TRBV18 to TRBJ1-5, with D possibly TRBD1 on 6 matching bases. V was pared by 2 bases and J by 4 bases, with 15 bases between. The CDR3 extends over 16 amino acids. Germline loops: CDR1 KGHSH, CDR2 LQKENI.

About this clonotype: A much more abundant neighbour one base away suggests this may be a read error. The genes are TRBV5-5 and TRBJ2-2; TRBD2 is a possible D gene (5 bases). This CDR3 comprises 14 residues. Germline V lookup: CDR1 SGHKS, CDR2 YYEKEE (reference sequence). The CDR3 nucleotides are TGTGGCAGCAGCTTGGAGGTGGGGAGCGGGGAGCTGTTTTTT. As protein: CGSSLEVGSGELFF.